These 24 T cell receptor beta chains share one sample of origin, sequenced in a study of cytomegalovirus exposure and HLA in healthy donors (dated by TCRdb to about 2017). The library was built by means of the immunoSEQ multiplex PCR assay. TCRdb obtained this table from immuneACCESS and retained in-frame rearrangements with V and J assigned. These tables miss some clones; where compared with another copy, unresolved V genes account for less than half of the shortfall, and the remainder is unexplained. The sample yields over 200,000 clones; approximately 86% were counted once. The ten largest make up 2.9% of the sample. Material for sequencing was PBMCs. The origin of the receptors is a woman under 30 in good health and CMV-seronegative.

The V call is TRBV5-4, the J call TRBJ1-2, with a possible D match to TRBD1 (6 bases). V lost 0 bases, J lost 3 bases, and 12 bases lay in between. This CDR3 comprises 15 residues. Per germline, CDR1 SGHNT and CDR2 YYREEE (reference sequence). DNA for the CDR3: TGTGCCAGCAGCTTGGCCAGGGGCCCGTACTATGGCTACACCTTC. Translated: CASSLARGPYYGYTF.

This clone occurred once. This chain connects TRBV5-6 to TRBJ2-3, with 9 bases aligning to TRBD1. The germline V gene has CDR1 SGHDT and CDR2 YYEEEE. V trimming: 4 bases; J trimming: 5 bases; junction bases outside the gene matches: 5. The CDR3 length is 14 residues. The CDR3 DNA follows: TGTGCCAGCAGCCCCGGGACAGGGATAGATACGCAGTATTTT. Translating it yields CASSPGTGIDTQYF.

The rearrangement links TRBV30 to TRBJ2-5, with a weak D call TRBD2 (5 bases). The last part of the DNA fits TRBJ2-7 better; the J call may be wrong. Germline CDR1 GTSNPN, CDR2 SVGIG (reference sequence). This CDR3 contains 13 residues. DNA of the CDR3: TGTGCCTGGAGTGTAAGCGGCCCCTACGAGCAGTACTTC. Translating gives CAWSVSGPYEQYF.

J is TRBJ1-2 and V is TRBV11-2; 7 positions agree with TRBD1. Germline V gives CDR1 SGHAT, CDR2 FQNNGV. The CDR3 has 14 residues. The junction had 11 bases not matched to a gene; V was cut back by 5 bases and J by 8 bases. The CDR3 reads CASSKDRAGGGYTF. The CDR3 DNA follows: TGTGCCAGCAGCAAAGACAGGGCGGGGGGAGGCTACACCTTC.

The chain carries TRBV5-1 and TRBJ2-3; 9 nucleotides line up with TRBD2. CDR3 length: 15 residues. Germline V gives CDR1 SGHRS, CDR2 YFSETQ. Unmatched junction bases numbered 6, after V lost 1 base and J lost 6 bases. CDR3 sequence reads: CASSLLAREGDTQYF. For the CDR3, the DNA is TGCGCCAGCAGCTTGCTTGCGCGGGAGGGCGATACGCAGTATTTT.

The chain links TRBV5-4 to TRBJ2-1; 8 bases align to TRBD1. The V gene end was trimmed by 4 bases and the J gene end by 8 bases; junction bases not matched to a gene: 11. Germline CDR1 and CDR2: SGHNT and YYREEE (reference sequence). The CDR3 totals 15 residues. CDR3 sequence (DNA): TGTGCCAGCAGCCAGGGGGCTTTTCCTGGGGATGAGCAGTTCTTC. Protein sequence: CASSQGAFPGDEQFF.

This rearrangement joins TRBV10-3 to TRBJ2-3; D remains unclear. Germline lookup yields CDR1 ENHRY and CDR2 SYGVKD. The CDR3 loop spans 14 amino acids. CDR3 DNA sequence: TGTGCTAACAGCCGCCAGGCTAGCACAGATACGCAGTATTTT. The encoded protein is CANSRQASTDTQYF.

The chain carries TRBV30 and TRBJ1-1; D remains ambiguous. V was shortened by 8 bases and J by 1 base, with 5 bases between the two germline ends. Germline V gene data show CDR1 as GTSNPN and CDR2 as SVGIG (reference sequence). CDR3 length equals 10 residues. This CDR3 reads CAKRNTEAFF. The CDR3 DNA reads TGTGCCAAGAGGAACACTGAAGCTTTCTTT. Using reference TRBV30 and TRBJ1-1 for the parts outside the CDR3, the full variable domain is SQTIHQWPATLVQPVGSPLSLECTVEGTSNPNLYWYRQAAGRGLQLLFYSVGIGQISSEVPQNLSASRPQDRQFILSSKKLLLSDSGFYLCAKRNTEAFFGQGTRLTVV.

This rearrangement joins TRBV7-9 to TRBJ2-3; D is possibly TRBD2 (5 bases). Germline CDR1 and CDR2: SEHNR and FQNEAQ (reference sequence). The CDR3 is 16 amino acids. The ends were cut back, 7 bases at V and 1 base at J, with 18 bases in the middle. The DNA for the CDR3 is TGTGCCAGCACTACCCCCATAGGGAGTGGCACAGATACGCAGTATTTT. It yields the protein CASTTPIGSGTDTQYF.

CDR3 nucleotides: TGTGCCAGCAGCAAAGCGCGTCAGGTCGCCGGGGAGCTGTTTTTT. This codes for CASSKARQVAGELFF. V and J are TRBV21-1 and TRBJ2-2; the table's D gene call, TRBD1, was not cross checked with the DNA. TRBV21-1 is a pseudogene locus. CDR3 length: 15 residues.

This chain joins TRBV13 and TRBJ2-3; 8 nucleotides match TRBD1. The germline V gene encodes CDR1 PRHDT and CDR2 FYEKMQ (reference sequence). The V gene end was trimmed by 0 bases and the J gene end by 8 bases; junction bases not matched to a gene: 4. This CDR3 has 14 residues. The CDR3 DNA follows: TGTGCCAGCAGCTTAGGGGGACAGGAGGCTACGCAGTATTTT. Residues: CASSLGGQEATQYF.

V usage is TRBV9 and J usage is TRBJ1-2; a weak D match, TRBD1 (5 bases). Trimming removed 3 bases from V and 6 bases from J, with 24 bases in between. The CDR3 totals 17 residues. Germline assignment: CDR1 SGDLS and CDR2 YYNGEE. Written as DNA, the CDR3 is TGTGCCAGCAGCGATACTTTGACACCCAGCGGGACCGATGGCTACACCTTC. This encodes CASSDTLTPSGTDGYTF.

The chain employs TRBV28 and TRBJ2-7; tentative D call: TRBD1 (7 bases). CDR3 size: 16 residues. Germline assignment: CDR1 MDHEN and CDR2 SYDVKM. With 5 bases removed from V and 0 bases from J, the gap between germline ends came to 17 bases. The CDR3 nucleotides are TGTGCCAGCAGTCTCGACAGGGAGGCACCCTCCTACGAGCAGTACTTC. Its translation: CASSLDREAPSYEQYF.

The CDR3 region is CAITPHSGGSYNEQFF. CDR3 nucleotide sequence: TGTGCCATCACCCCCCACAGCGGAGGCTCCTACAATGAGCAGTTCTTC. The gene calls are TRBV10-3 and TRBJ2-1, with D possibly TRBD2 on 5 matching bases. The V end was cut by 7 bases, the J end by 0 bases, with 16 bases between. This CDR3 is 16 amino acids long. CDR1 is ENHRY and CDR2 is SYGVKD in the germline V gene.

CDR3 protein: CASSQEGLAPTGELFF. CDR3 nucleotides: TGTGCCAGCAGCCAGGAAGGACTAGCGCCAACCGGGGAGCTGTTTTTT. The rearrangement links TRBV4-2 to TRBJ2-2; 9 positions match TRBD2. Germline lookup yields CDR1 LGHNA and CDR2 YNFKEQ. V gave up 3 bases and J gave up 5 bases; unmatched junction bases: 7. The CDR3 spans 16 residues.

The chain recombines TRBV5-1 with TRBJ1-2, with 10 nucleotides matching TRBD1. Germline loops: CDR1 SGHRS, CDR2 YFSETQ. This CDR3 has 14 amino acids. J gave up 3 bases and V 4 bases, and 3 bases lay outside the gene matches. The CDR3, as DNA: TGCGCCAGCAGCCAGACAGGGGGCCACTATGGCTACACCTTC. Amino acid sequence: CASSQTGGHYGYTF.

The chain combines TRBV9 with TRBJ1-1; 12 nucleotides align to TRBD1. Trimming took 7 bases from V and 4 from J; bases not matched to a gene: 5. This CDR3 contains 14 residues. From germline, CDR1 is SGDLS and CDR2 YYNGEE. The CDR3 sequence: CASGGTGGGTEAFF. DNA for the CDR3: TGTGCCAGCGGGGGGACAGGGGGCGGCACTGAAGCTTTCTTT.

The J gene is TRBJ2-3, the V gene TRBV6-6, with D perhaps matching TRBD2 (6 bases). Germline lookup yields CDR1 MNHNY and CDR2 SVGAGI (reference sequence). This CDR3 region has 14 residues. Trimming took 7 bases from V and 5 from J, leaving 16 bases between them. The CDR3 protein is CASTELGGIDTQYF. CDR3 sequence (DNA): TGTGCCAGCACCGAGCTGGGGGGTATAGATACGCAGTATTTT.

The rearrangement uses TRBV4-1 and TRBJ2-7; tentative D call: TRBD2 (6 bases). The CDR3 covers 18 residues. Germline V gene lookup returns CDR1 MGHRA and CDR2 YSYEKL. Trimming removed 0 bases from V and 4 bases from J, with 22 bases in between. CDR3 DNA sequence: TGCGCCAGCAGCCAAGATCCCGCGGGTGTGGGGGGAACTTACGAGCAGTACTTC. Residues: CASSQDPAGVGGTYEQYF.

This clone was observed a single time. The chain joins TRBV2 to TRBJ1-5; 7 bases are shared with TRBD1. CDR1 and CDR2 from the germline V gene are SNHLY and FYNNEI. The CDR3 runs 13 residues. Losses at the gene ends were 6 bases for V and 10 bases for J; bases not matched to a gene: 9. CDR3 coding DNA: TGTGCCAGCAGAAATACAGGGGAAATACCCCAGCATTTT. It yields the protein CASRNTGEIPQHF. Combining the CDR3 with reference TRBV2 and TRBJ1-5 gives the whole variable domain EPEVTQTPSHQVTQMGQEVILRCVPISNHLYFYWYRQILGQKVEFLVSFYNNEISEKSEIFDDQFSVERPDGSNFTLKIRSTKLEDSAMYFCASRNTGEIPQHFGDGTRLSIL.

This chain joins TRBV9 and TRBJ2-1; TRBD2 matches at 7 bases. V dropped 3 bases and J dropped 9; count of bases not matched to a gene: 12. There are 15 residues in the CDR3. CDR1 SGDLS and CDR2 YYNGEE come from the germline V gene. CDR3 sequence (DNA): TGTGCCAGCAGCGGACCCAGCGGGGCTTATTTTGAGCAGTTCTTC. This sequence encodes CASSGPSGAYFEQFF.

V usage is TRBV27 and J usage is TRBJ2-2; TRBD2 matches at 10 bases. Germline V gene sequence: CDR1 MNHEY, CDR2 SMNVEV (reference sequence). The CDR3 totals 15 residues. J gave up 8 bases and V 8 bases, and 11 bases lay outside the gene matches. The CDR3, as DNA: TGTGCCAGCGCTCCGGGACTAGCGATTCCAGGGGAGCTGTTTTTT. This encodes CASAPGLAIPGELFF.

The V and J genes are TRBV7-2 and TRBJ2-2, with D perhaps TRBD1 (6 bases). Trimming took off 2 bases at V and 4 bases at J, with 17 bases between the two ends. From germline, CDR1 is SGHTA and CDR2 FQGNSA. This CDR3 has 17 residues. In DNA, the CDR3 is TGTGCCAGCAGCTTAAGCCGGGACAAACAACGCACCGGGGAGCTGTTTTTT. Protein sequence: CASSLSRDKQRTGELFF.

CDR3 in amino acids: CASSPRTSGRDTQYF. The CDR3 DNA reads as TGTGCCAGCAGCCCACGGACTAGCGGGAGAGATACGCAGTATTTT. The V and J genes are TRBV9 and TRBJ2-3; 13 positions match TRBD2. The germline CDR1 and CDR2 sequences are SGDLS and YYNGEE. J lost 5 bases, V lost 4 bases, and 4 bases had no gene match. CDR3 length equals 15 residues.